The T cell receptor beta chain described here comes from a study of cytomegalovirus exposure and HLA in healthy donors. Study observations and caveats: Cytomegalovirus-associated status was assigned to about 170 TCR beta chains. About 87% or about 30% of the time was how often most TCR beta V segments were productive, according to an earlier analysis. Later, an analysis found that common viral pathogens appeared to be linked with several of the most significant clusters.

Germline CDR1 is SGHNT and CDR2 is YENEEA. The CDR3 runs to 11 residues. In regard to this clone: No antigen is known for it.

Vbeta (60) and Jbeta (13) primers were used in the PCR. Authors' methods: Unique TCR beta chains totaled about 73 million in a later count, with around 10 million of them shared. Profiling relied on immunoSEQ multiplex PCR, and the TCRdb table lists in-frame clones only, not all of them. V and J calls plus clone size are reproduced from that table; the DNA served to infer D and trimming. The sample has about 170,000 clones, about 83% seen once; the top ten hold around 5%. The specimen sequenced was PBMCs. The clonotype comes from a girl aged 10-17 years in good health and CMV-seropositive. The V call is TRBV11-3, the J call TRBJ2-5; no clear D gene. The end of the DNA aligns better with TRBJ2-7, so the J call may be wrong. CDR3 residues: CASTASYEQYF. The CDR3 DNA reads TGTGCCAGCACCGCCTCTTACGAGCAGTACTTC.